Below, 28 T cell receptor beta chains from the same sample are listed, as sequenced in a study of neoadjuvant anti-PD-1 for oral cavity cancer. Repertoires were generated with immunoSEQ multiplex PCR, while TCRdb's copy carries only in-frame clones and drops some. The sample records around 37,000 clones, over 30% being singletons. Sample time point: after neoadjuvant nivolumab, at surgical resection. This specimen consisted of tumor tissue, obtained after nivolumab (anti-PD-1) treatment. Receptors originate from a person between 40 and 85 years old with oral cavity squamous cell carcinoma.

In its sample, this clone was seen a few times. The genes are TRBV7-9 and TRBJ2-1, with D tentatively TRBD1 (6 bases). Germline lookup yields CDR1 SEHNR and CDR2 FQNEAQ (reference sequence). The germline V and J ends were trimmed by 7 bases and 6 bases, with 19 bases remaining between them. This CDR3 has 15 residues. CDR3 sequence (DNA): TGTGCCAGCACCAGGACAGACGCCGTTCGCAATGAGCAGTTCTTC. Translation: CASTRTDAVRNEQFF.

A few counts support this clone. This chain joins TRBV11-2 and TRBJ2-7; D remains ambiguous. Deletions cut 4 bases from V and 0 bases from J, with 10 bases between. Germline values: CDR1 SGHAT, CDR2 FQNNGV. This CDR3 is 14 amino acids long. CDR3 amino acids: CASSSGFSSYEQYF. CDR3 DNA: TGTGCCAGCAGCTCCGGCTTCAGCTCCTACGAGCAGTACTTC.

This chain links TRBV5-1 with TRBJ2-7; either TRBD1 or TRBD2 may supply D (6 bases each). CDR1 and CDR2 from the germline V gene are SGHRS and YFSETQ. The CDR3 has 12 amino acids. V shed 5 bases and J shed 6 bases, with 12 bases lying between them. In DNA form, the CDR3 reads TGCGCCAGCAGTCCGGGGGCGGTCGAGCAGTACTTC. This sequence encodes CASSPGAVEQYF.

This clone was picked up many times. The chain joins TRBV6-1 to TRBJ1-4; weak D call: TRBD1 (5 bases). Trimming removed 3 bases from V and 8 bases from J, with 13 bases in between. CDR3 length: 14 amino acids. Germline V CDR1 and CDR2: MNHNS, SASEGT. This CDR3 is CASSDWGSSEKLFF. CDR3 bases: TGTGCCAGCAGTGATTGGGGCAGCTCCGAAAAACTGTTTTTT.

V usage is TRBV28 and J usage is TRBJ2-3, with D hard to call. V was shortened by 6 bases and J by 4 bases, with 8 bases between the two germline ends. Germline-derived CDR1 and CDR2 are MDHEN and SYDVKM. The CDR3 consists of 12 residues. The CDR3 protein is CASSSTSDTQYF. CDR3 bases: TGTGCCAGCAGCTCGACCTCAGATACGCAGTATTTT.

The chain recombines TRBV5-1 with TRBJ1-1; D not resolved. Trimming cost V 0 bases and J 0 bases, with 6 bases left between them. This CDR3 has 14 residues. Germline V gene sequence: CDR1 SGHRS, CDR2 YFSETQ. The CDR3 region is CASSLAVMNTEAFF. CDR3 DNA: TGCGCCAGCAGCTTGGCGGTCATGAACACTGAAGCTTTCTTT.

This clone was seen repeatedly, ten times or more. The chain is built from TRBV18 and TRBJ2-2; D unresolved. The CDR3 contains 12 residues. CDR1 and CDR2 (germline): KGHSH, LQKENI. Trimming shortened V by 3 bases and J by 9 bases, and 8 bases separated the two germline ends. The CDR3 nucleotides are TGTGCCAGCTCACCGGAGAGGAGGGAGCTGTTTTTT. Encoded protein: CASSPERRELFF.

This sequence joins TRBV11-2 and TRBJ2-1, with a possible D match to TRBD1 (7 bases). The CDR3 covers 15 residues. Germline CDR1 SGHAT, CDR2 FQNNGV. V was shortened by 4 bases and J by 7 bases, with 17 bases between the two germline ends. The CDR3 sequence: CASSSPTGTFNEQFF. CDR3 in DNA: TGTGCCAGCAGCTCCCCGACAGGGACTTTTAATGAGCAGTTCTTC. The entire variable domain, with the rest obtained from reference TRBV11-2 and TRBJ2-1, is as follows: EAGVAQSPRYKIIEKRQSVAFWCNPISGHATLYWYQQILGQGPKLLIQFQNNGVVDDSQLPKDRFSAERLKGVDSTLKIQPAKLEDSAVYLCASSSPTGTFNEQFFGPGTRLTVL.

This clone turned up a few times. The chain couples TRBV30 to TRBJ1-1; 7 bases match TRBD1. The length of the CDR3 is 15 residues. Looked up from germline, CDR1 is GTSNPN and CDR2 is SVGIG (reference sequence). The ends lost 2 bases at V and 0 bases at J; junction bases unmatched: 6. Here the CDR3 DNA reads TGTGCCTGGAGTCTCCGAGGGGGCATGAACACTGAAGCTTTCTTT. This encodes CAWSLRGGMNTEAFF.

The V call is TRBV5-5, the J call TRBJ2-7; 7 nucleotides agree with TRBD1. Unmatched junction bases numbered 10, after V lost 1 base and J lost 6 bases. CDR1 is SGHKS and CDR2 is YYEKEE in the germline V gene (reference sequence). The CDR3 loop spans 15 amino acids. The CDR3 DNA follows: TGTGCCAGCAGCTTGTGGAGCAGACAGGGTGGCGAGCAGTACTTC. Translated: CASSLWSRQGGEQYF. The full variable domain, with the rest looked up from reference TRBV5-5 and TRBJ2-7, is DAGVTQSPTHLIKTRGQQVTLRCSPISGHKSVSWYQQVLGQGPQFIFQYYEKEERGRGNFPDRFSARQFPNYSSELNVNALLLGDSALYLCASSLWSRQGGEQYFGPGTRLTVT.

This clone was seen more than once but under ten times. The chain links TRBV5-1 to TRBJ1-1; D call uncertain. The germline V gene has CDR1 SGHRS and CDR2 YFSETQ. The CDR3 covers 13 residues. With 2 bases removed from V and 0 bases from J, the gap between germline ends came to 5 bases. CDR3 residues: CASSFNMNTEAFF. The DNA for the CDR3 is TGCGCCAGCAGCTTCAATATGAACACTGAAGCTTTCTTT.

This clone was picked up a small number of times. The rearrangement links TRBV5-1 to TRBJ1-2; D ambiguous. V was trimmed by 0 bases and J by 6 bases, leaving 15 bases between them. Germline lookup yields CDR1 SGHRS and CDR2 YFSETQ. CDR3 length: 15 amino acids. CDR3 region: CASSLGVSHMDGYTF. The CDR3 bases are TGCGCCAGCAGCTTGGGGGTCTCCCATATGGATGGCTACACCTTC.

The rearrangement links TRBV29-1 to TRBJ2-7; 7 nucleotides match TRBD1. Germline lookup yields CDR1 SQVTM and CDR2 ANQGSEA. This CDR3 comprises 16 residues. The V segment lost 7 bases and the J segment 5 bases; nucleotides outside the gene matches: 20. CDR3 loop: CSAWGQTGRPYHEQYF. The CDR3 DNA reads TGCAGCGCCTGGGGTCAGACAGGGCGCCCATATCACGAGCAGTACTTC.

A word on this clone: Other DNA sequences within the sample encode an identical CDR3. This sequence joins TRBV28 and TRBJ2-6; perhaps TRBD2 as D (5 bases). The CDR3 is 15 residues long. The germline V gene has CDR1 MDHEN and CDR2 SYDVKM. The V end lost 6 bases, the J end lost 2 bases, and 11 bases lay between the germline ends. The DNA of the CDR3 is TGTGCCAGCAGCCTCCGGGGAGCTGGGGCCAACGTCCTGACTTTC. Translation: CASSLRGAGANVLTF.

This clone has ten or more counts. The V and J genes are TRBV5-8 and TRBJ2-5; 11 bases agree with TRBD1. This CDR3 has 15 amino acids. Per the germline V gene, CDR1 is SGHTS and CDR2 is YDEGEE. The V gene end was trimmed by 4 bases and the J gene end by 5 bases; junction bases not matched to a gene: 7. As DNA, the CDR3 is TGTGCCAGCAGCGTCGGACAGGGGGCGCGGGAGACCCAGTACTTC. This codes for CASSVGQGARETQYF.

This clone was seen a few times. V and J are TRBV27 and TRBJ1-1; D unresolved. Germline CDR1 is MNHEY and CDR2 is SMNVEV (reference sequence). V gave up 6 bases and J gave up 4 bases, with 15 bases separating them. The CDR3 consists of 14 residues. CDR3 loop: CASRKGSPTTEAFF. The CDR3 region has the DNA TGTGCCAGCAGGAAAGGGTCTCCGACCACTGAAGCTTTCTTT.

The chain combines TRBV12-5 with TRBJ1-5, with TRBD1 matching over 9 bases. The ends lost 5 bases at V and 1 base at J; junction bases unmatched: 3. From germline, CDR1 is LGHNT and CDR2 FRNRAP. This CDR3 comprises 15 residues. The CDR3 nucleotides are TGTGCTAGTGGTCCTGGACAGGGGAGCAATCAGCCCCAGCATTTT. This translates into CASGPGQGSNQPQHF.

The CDR3 loop reads CASSSFSGIREQYF. In DNA form, the CDR3 reads TGCGCCAGCAGCTCGTTCTCAGGGATCAGAGAGCAGTACTTC. The chain uses TRBV5-1 and TRBJ2-7; possible D gene TRBD1, 5 bases. Trimming took off 3 bases at V and 7 bases at J, with 17 bases between the two ends. The germline CDR1 and CDR2 sequences are SGHRS and YFSETQ. The CDR3 sequence is 14 residues long.

This chain connects TRBV6-5 to TRBJ1-6; no reliable D call. CDR3 length: 13 residues. The germline V gene has CDR1 MNHEY and CDR2 SVGAGI. Between the trimmed V and J ends, which lost 6 bases and 10 bases, there was a span of 13 bases. The CDR3 sequence: CASSQHVTSPLHF. For the CDR3, the DNA is TGTGCCAGCAGCCAACATGTAACCTCACCCCTCCACTTT.

This chain joins TRBV11-2 and TRBJ2-3; no clear D. The V and J ends lost 0 bases and 8 bases respectively, with 12 bases between them. The CDR3 totals 14 residues. Per the germline V gene, CDR1 is SGHAT and CDR2 is FQNNGV. The CDR3 region has the DNA TGTGCCAGCAGCTTAGAACTCCTGGGTGCTACGCAGTATTTT. It yields the protein CASSLELLGATQYF.

This clone has only a few counts. V usage is TRBV5-1 and J usage is TRBJ1-1; no reliable D call. CDR3 length: 14 amino acids. V lost 4 bases to trimming and J lost 1 base, with 11 bases between them. Germline CDR1 reads SGHRS; CDR2 reads YFSETQ. Here the CDR3 DNA reads TGCGCCAGCAGCACGGAGGCAGGGAACACTGAAGCTTTCTTT. It is translated as CASSTEAGNTEAFF.

This clone was recorded many times. V is TRBV2 and J is TRBJ2-7; 8 bases fit TRBD2. Germline assignment: CDR1 SNHLY and CDR2 FYNNEI. The CDR3 runs to 15 residues. The V segment lost 5 bases and the J segment 4 bases; nucleotides outside the gene matches: 10. CDR3 sequence reads: CASSFSGAPSYEQYF. CDR3 in DNA: TGTGCCAGCAGTTTTAGCGGGGCGCCTTCTTACGAGCAGTACTTC.

The chain joins TRBV18 to TRBJ1-1; 7 nucleotides agree with TRBD1. The CDR3 loop spans 16 amino acids. CDR1 is KGHSH, CDR2 LQKENI, per germline. J gave up 5 bases and V 2 bases, and 11 bases lay outside the gene matches. The CDR3 DNA is TGTGCCAGCTCACCATGGGACACCTCAGGGGGGACTGAAGCTTTCTTT. Its protein is CASSPWDTSGGTEAFF.

The CDR3: CASSAAGTLGTEAFF. The CDR3 region has the DNA TGTGCCAGCAGTGCGGCCGGGACATTGGGAACTGAAGCTTTCTTT. The chain is built from TRBV28 and TRBJ1-1, with D perhaps matching TRBD1 (6 bases). Trimming left V 5 bases short and J 5 bases short, with 18 bases between. The CDR3 is made up of 15 amino acids. The germline CDR1 and CDR2 sequences are MDHEN and SYDVKM. Filled out from reference TRBV28 and TRBJ1-1, the complete variable domain reads DVKVTQSSRYLVKRTGEKVFLECVQDMDHENMFWYRQDPGLGLRLIYFSYDVKMKEKGDIPEGYSVSREKKERFSLILESASTNQTSMYLCASSAAGTLGTEAFFGQGTRLTVV.

The sample holds a few counts of this clone. The V call is TRBV7-8, the J call TRBJ1-1, with D maybe TRBD1 (5 bases). V lost 5 bases and J lost 9, with 16 bases in between. The V gene's germline CDR1 is SGHVS and CDR2 FQNEAQ. The length of the CDR3 is 13 residues. CDR3 in amino acids: CASSVGIGAQAFF. The CDR3 nucleotides read TGTGCCAGCAGCGTAGGGATCGGGGCTCAAGCTTTCTTT.

This clone was seen a handful of times. The chain is built from TRBV27 and TRBJ2-7; no firm D call. V shed 4 bases and J shed 4 bases, with 20 bases lying between them. Per germline, CDR1 MNHEY and CDR2 SMNVEV (reference sequence). The CDR3 is made up of 16 amino acids. In DNA, the CDR3 is TGTGCCAGCAGTTCCCGCCGGACGGTGGGCCTTTACGAGCAGTACTTC. It codes for CASSSRRTVGLYEQYF.

CDR3 DNA: TGTGCCAGCTCTTCACAGGGGGCAAAGTCACCCCTCCACTTT. This encodes CASSSQGAKSPLHF. The V and J genes are TRBV27 and TRBJ1-6; 9 nucleotides agree with TRBD1. Germline V gene sequence: CDR1 MNHEY, CDR2 SMNVEV (reference sequence). There are 14 residues in the CDR3. The junction had 9 bases not matched to a gene; V was cut back by 8 bases and J by 10 bases.

The chain carries TRBV27 and TRBJ2-3; D might be TRBD2 (6 bases). Germline CDR1 reads MNHEY; CDR2 reads SMNVEV (reference sequence). The CDR3 runs to 15 residues. V was clipped by 2 bases and J by 2 bases, with 11 bases between them. DNA of the CDR3: TGTGCCAGCAGTTTAGTAGCGGCACTCACAGATACGCAGTATTTT. This sequence encodes CASSLVAALTDTQYF.